Listed below are T cell receptor beta chains from one sample, sequenced in a study of blood T cell repertoires in COVID-19. Clones were read by immunoSEQ multiplex PCR, and TCRdb kept only the in-frame ones, dropping some. In the table there are 150,000 or so clones, around 80% of which are singletons. The specimen was peripheral blood. These receptors were obtained from a man aged 55-75 years with active or convalescent COVID-19. CDR3s include the opening cysteine and the closing phenylalanine or tryptophan. A D gene is named only where the DNA matches it firmly. Clone size is stated in some rows and not others, as once, few, many or a class when expanded.

d_gene: TRBD2
j_gene: TRBJ2-1
abundance: -
v_gene: TRBV11-2
CDR3nt: TGTGCCAGCAGCTTAGGTAGCGGGAGAGTTTACAATGAGCAGTTCTTC
CDR3aa: CASSLGSGRVYNEQFF

d_gene: -
j_gene: TRBJ1-5
abundance: -
v_gene: TRBV19
CDR3nt: TGTGCCAGTAACAATAACAGGGACAATCAGCCCCAGCATTTT
CDR3aa: CASNNNRDNQPQHF

d_gene: -
j_gene: TRBJ1-5
abundance: -
v_gene: TRBV19
CDR3nt: TGTGCCAGTAGTCTGGGACTTAATCAGCCCCAGCATTTT
CDR3aa: CASSLGLNQPQHF

d_gene: -
j_gene: TRBJ1-2
abundance: -
v_gene: TRBV12-3/TRBV12-4
CDR3nt: TGTGCCAGCAGGTCTCCAGGGTTGCGGGGTTACACCTTC
CDR3aa: CASRSPGLRGYTF

d_gene: -
j_gene: TRBJ2-1
abundance: -
v_gene: TRBV27
CDR3nt: TGTGCCAGCAGTCCGCGTTCAGGCAGCGGGCACTACAATGAGCAGTTCTTC
CDR3aa: CASSPRSGSGHYNEQFF

d_gene: TRBD2
j_gene: TRBJ2-7
abundance: -
v_gene: TRBV6-5
CDR3nt: TGTGCCAGCAGTTACTCCAGCGGGGCGGGACTATTGCAGTACTTC
CDR3aa: CASSYSSGAGLLQYF

d_gene: TRBD2
j_gene: TRBJ2-3
abundance: -
v_gene: TRBV19
CDR3nt: TGTGCCAGTAGTGGCGGTTCGGCTAGCGGGAAAGATACGCAGTATTTT
CDR3aa: CASSGGSASGKDTQYF

d_gene: TRBD1
j_gene: TRBJ1-6
abundance: -
v_gene: TRBV27
CDR3nt: TGTGCCAGCAGTTTACTCGGACAGGGGATAGCTCCCCTCCACTTT
CDR3aa: CASSLLGQGIAPLHF

d_gene: -
j_gene: TRBJ1-1
abundance: -
v_gene: TRBV5-1
CDR3nt: TGCGCCAGCAGCTCGGGACAAAACGATGAAGCTTTCTTT
CDR3aa: CASSSGQNDEAFF

d_gene: -
j_gene: TRBJ1-4
abundance: -
v_gene: TRBV18
CDR3nt: TGTGCCAGCTCACCTACAGGGTTGGAAAAACTGTTTTTT
CDR3aa: CASSPTGLEKLFF

d_gene: -
j_gene: TRBJ1-2
abundance: -
v_gene: TRBV5-1
CDR3nt: TGCGCCAGCAGCTCCGAGGACAGCCCTAACTATGGCTACACCTTC
CDR3aa: CASSSEDSPNYGYTF

d_gene: -
j_gene: TRBJ1-2
abundance: -
v_gene: TRBV11-2
CDR3nt: TGTGCCAGCAGCCTACGGGGGGGCGACTATGGCTACACCTTC
CDR3aa: CASSLRGGDYGYTF

d_gene: TRBD2
j_gene: TRBJ2-7
abundance: -
v_gene: TRBV7-9
CDR3nt: TGTGCCAGCAGCTTAGGGGCTAGCGGTAGCTCCTACGAGCAGTACTTC
CDR3aa: CASSLGASGSSYEQYF

d_gene: TRBD1
j_gene: TRBJ1-3
abundance: -
v_gene: TRBV28
CDR3nt: TGTGCCAGCAGTTCCCCCAAAAACAGGGGGCGAGGAAACACCATATATTTT
CDR3aa: CASSSPKNRGRGNTIYF

d_gene: -
j_gene: TRBJ2-6
abundance: -
v_gene: TRBV18
CDR3nt: TGTGCCAGCTCACCAGTACGGGACACCACCCGCTCTGGGGCCAACGTCCTGACTTTC
CDR3aa: CASSPVRDTTRSGANVLTF

d_gene: -
j_gene: TRBJ1-1
abundance: -
v_gene: TRBV12-5
CDR3nt: TGTGCTAGTGCCCCAGGGCTGAACACTGAAGCTTTCTTT
CDR3aa: CASAPGLNTEAFF

d_gene: -
j_gene: TRBJ2-1
abundance: -
v_gene: TRBV28
CDR3nt: TGTGCCAGCAGTTTGTGGCGGAGCTCCTACAATGAGCAGTTCTTC
CDR3aa: CASSLWRSSYNEQFF

d_gene: -
j_gene: TRBJ1-3
abundance: -
v_gene: TRBV6-5
CDR3nt: TGTGCCAGCAGTTCTCAACCACAGATCCCTGGAAACACCATATATTTT
CDR3aa: CASSSQPQIPGNTIYF

d_gene: -
j_gene: TRBJ1-5
abundance: -
v_gene: TRBV12-3/TRBV12-4
CDR3nt: TGTGCCAGCAGTTTAGTAGCAAATCAGCCCCAGCATTTT
CDR3aa: CASSLVANQPQHF

d_gene: -
j_gene: TRBJ1-5
abundance: -
v_gene: TRBV2
CDR3nt: TGTGCCAGCAGTGAAGCGCTAGGAACGGGGAGCAATCAGCCCCAGCATTTT
CDR3aa: CASSEALGTGSNQPQHF

d_gene: TRBD1
j_gene: TRBJ1-2
abundance: -
v_gene: TRBV7-6
CDR3nt: TGTGCCAGCAGCCCCCGACAGGGAGCTAACTATGGCTACACCTTC
CDR3aa: CASSPRQGANYGYTF

d_gene: -
j_gene: TRBJ1-5
abundance: -
v_gene: TRBV3-1/TRBV3-2
CDR3nt: TGTGCCAGCAGCCCCGGTAGCAATCAGCCCCAGCATTTT
CDR3aa: CASSPGSNQPQHF

d_gene: TRBD1
j_gene: TRBJ1-6
abundance: -
v_gene: TRBV7-9
CDR3nt: TGTGCCAGCAGCCCGGGACAGATGCTTTCACCCCTCCACTTT
CDR3aa: CASSPGQMLSPLHF

d_gene: -
j_gene: TRBJ1-6
abundance: -
v_gene: TRBV5-8
CDR3nt: TGTGCCAGCAGCTCGGAATGGGATATGTGGGAGAATTCACCCCTCCACTTT
CDR3aa: CASSSEWDMWENSPLHF

d_gene: TRBD2
j_gene: TRBJ2-5
abundance: -
v_gene: TRBV19
CDR3nt: TGTGCCAGTAGGCTGACTAGCGAGAGAACTGAGACCCAGTACTTC
CDR3aa: CASRLTSERTETQYF

d_gene: -
j_gene: TRBJ1-2
abundance: few
v_gene: TRBV18
CDR3nt: TGTGCCAGCTCACCACCCACAGTGAACTATGGCTACACCTTC
CDR3aa: CASSPPTVNYGYTF